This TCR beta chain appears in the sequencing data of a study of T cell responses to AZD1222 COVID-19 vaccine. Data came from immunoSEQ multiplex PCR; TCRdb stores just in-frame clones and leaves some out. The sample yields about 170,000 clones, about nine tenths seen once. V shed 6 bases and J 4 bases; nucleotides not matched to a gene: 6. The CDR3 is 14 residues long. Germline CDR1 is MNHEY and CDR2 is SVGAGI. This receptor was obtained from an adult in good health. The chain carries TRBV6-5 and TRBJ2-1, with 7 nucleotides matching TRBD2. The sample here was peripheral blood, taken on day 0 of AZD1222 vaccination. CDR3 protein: CASSPLAEYNEQFF. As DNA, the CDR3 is TGTGCCAGCAGCCCCCTAGCGGAATACAATGAGCAGTTCTTC.